The rows below give T cell receptor beta chains drawn from one sample of a study of patients and donors after allogeneic stem cell transplantation. TCRdb ran MiXCR on the RT-PCR reads and lists one entry per CDR3 protein. The table lists about 410,000 distinct CDR3 sequences, more than 15% of them singletons. The sequenced sample consisted of blood, either unsorted or a sorted T cell fraction (not recorded which). The receptor set was obtained from a human donor who was either an allogeneic HSCT recipient or a stem cell or donor lymphocyte infusion donor (not recorded which). It is not recorded whose cells these are; they may come from a transplant donor. Both conserved end residues are part of each CDR3. Each record gives: D gene, V gene, clone size, J gene, CDR3 DNA, CDR3 protein. A D gene is named only where the DNA matches it firmly. The size of a clone is reported for some rows only, either as once, few or many, or as a class for expanded clones.

NA	TRBV7-9	few	TRBJ2-3	TGTGCCAGCAGCTCTTACCTGGGGTTAACAGATACGCAGTATTTT	CASSSYLGLTDTQYF
TRBD1	TRBV5-1	many	TRBJ1-2	TGCGCCAGCAGCTCCGGAGACAGGGACTATGGCTACACCTTC	CASSSGDRDYGYTF
NA	TRBV24-1	few	TRBJ2-2	TGTGCCACCAGTGATTTGAGAGACAGTGGACCCGGGGAGCTGTTTTTT	CATSDLRDSGPGELFF
NA	TRBV20-1	few	TRBJ1-1	TGCAGTGCTAGGACAGACACTGAAGCTTTCTTT	CSARTDTEAFF
NA	TRBV5-1	NA	TRBJ2-2	TGCGCCAGCAGCTTGATCGGCAGGCGCACGAACACCGGGGAGCTGTTTTTT	CASSLIGRRTNTGELFF
NA	TRBV7-9	few	TRBJ2-7	TGTGCCAGCAGCGAACGGGACTTGTCCTACGAGCAGTACTTC	CASSERDLSYEQYF
TRBD1	TRBV12-3/TRBV12-4	many	TRBJ1-1	TGTGCCAGCTGCCCGGGACAGGGGATCACTGAAGCTTTCTTT	CASCPGQGITEAFF
NA	TRBV7-2	few	TRBJ2-3	TGTGCCAGCAGCTCTGGGGGGGGGCTAGATACGCAGTATTTT	CASSSGGGLDTQYF
TRBD1	TRBV2	NA	TRBJ1-1	TGTGCCAGCAGGGGAAGACAGGGACGCACTGAAGCTTTCTTT	CASRGRQGRTEAFF
TRBD1	TRBV10-3	many	TRBJ1-1	TGTGCCATCAGTGAGTGGGACAGTAAGAACACTGAAGCTTTCTTT	CAISEWDSKNTEAFF
TRBD2	TRBV20-1	NA	TRBJ2-7	TGCAGTGCTAGAGGGACTAGCCGAAAGCACGAGCAGTACTTC	CSARGTSRKHEQYF
TRBD1	TRBV4-3	many	TRBJ2-3	TGCGCCAGCAGCCAACGACAGGGAGATACGCAGTATTTT	CASSQRQGDTQYF
NA	TRBV12-3/TRBV12-4	NA	TRBJ1-1	TGTGCCAGCAGTTTAGCGCTCGGAGGAGCCGGTCAAGCTTTCTTT	CASSLALGGAGQAFF
TRBD2	TRBV4-2	NA	TRBJ2-5	TGTGCCAGCAGCCAAGTAGGAATTAGCGGGAAGTCCAAAGAGACCCAGTACTTC	CASSQVGISGKSKETQYF
NA	TRBV27	NA	TRBJ1-2	TGTGCCAGCAGTTTATCGATCAACTATGGCTACACCTTC	CASSLSINYGYTF
TRBD1	TRBV20-1	NA	TRBJ1-1	TGCAGTGCTTACACAGGGGGAGGCACTGAAGCTTTCTTT	CSAYTGGGTEAFF
NA	TRBV23-1	NA	TRBJ2-1	TGCGCCAGCAAGATACGGAGGCCGACAGCCCCCGACAATGAGCAGTTCTTC	CASKIRRPTAPDNEQFF
TRBD1	TRBV6-5	NA	TRBJ1-2	TGTGCCAGCAGTTACGAATTGGGACAGGTGAATGGCTACACCTTC	CASSYELGQVNGYTF
NA	TRBV18	few	TRBJ1-1	TGTGCCAGCTCAATTACTACAGGGATGGACACTGAAGCTTTCTTT	CASSITTGMDTEAFF
TRBD2	TRBV12-3/TRBV12-4	NA	TRBJ2-3	TGTGCCAGCAGCCTTTTTAGACTAGCGGGGTTCAAGGATACGCAGTATTTT	CASSLFRLAGFKDTQYF